This T cell receptor beta chain was recorded in a study of Ad26.COV2.S vaccination and SARS-CoV-2 variants. Study information: Intramuscular Ad26.COV2.S doses were given once or twice, 56 days apart.

This CDR3 contains 13 residues. Germline V CDR1 and CDR2: SNHLY, FYNNEI. Treatment meaning: about 20 received Ad26.COV2.S at low or high dose, single or two shots; roughly five received placebo; per-sample allocation not given. The investigators took samples on day 63 after the first vaccine or placebo injection. Based in Boston, the donor was an adult of 18-55 years. The protocol was immunoSEQ multiplex PCR, while the TCRdb copy is restricted to in-frame clones and leaves out a portion. The sample yields over 400,000 clones, approximately 89% seen once. Worth noting for this clone: Its antigen is still unknown. One end of the junction is discordant with germline, which a read error may explain.

Findings and limits, study-wide: Possible underestimation of total T cell responses by the TCR breadth and depth analyses was noted. Vaccine recipients surpassed placebo recipients in spike-specific TCR breadth.

The receptor comes from a person aged 18 to 59 who received the Ad26.COV2.S COVID-19 vaccine or a placebo. The J gene is TRBJ1-4, the V gene TRBV2; a possible D gene is TRBD1 (6 bases). The sequencing used peripheral blood, collected in a trial of Ad26.COV2.S vaccine versus placebo. The CDR3 coding sequence is TGTGCCAGCAGTTCACAGGGAATGAAAAAGCTGTTTTTT. Translation: CASSSQGMKKLFF.